One sample yielded the 9 T cell receptor beta chains listed below, sequenced in a study of identical twins (TCRdb year 2016). Library preparation used 5' RACE. These reads were obtained on an Illumina HiSeq 2000. Starting from the raw public reads, TCRdb applied fastp trimming at Q25, assembled clones with MiXCR and retained in-frame beta chains. Rows are unified per CDR3 protein, each entry keeping the most common DNA and genes. The sample table lists approximately 1.8 million distinct CDR3 sequences, under 35% of them with a count of one. About 0.27% of the sample is held by the ten biggest clonotypes. Sequencing was performed on cord blood. The receptors were gathered from a newborn girl in good health.

The V call is TRBV20-1, the J call TRBJ1-1, with a tentative D call TRBD1 (6 bases). The V end was cut by 2 bases, the J end by 0 bases, with 10 bases between. The germline gives CDR1 DFQATT, CDR2 SNEGSKA (reference sequence). The CDR3 is 14 residues long. This chain's CDR3 is CSARSRGLNTEAFF. In DNA, the CDR3 is TGCAGTGCTAGATCGCGGGGGCTGAACACTGAAGCTTTCTTT.

The chain couples TRBV7-9 to TRBJ2-7; D might be TRBD1 (6 bases). Per germline, CDR1 SEHNR and CDR2 FQNEAQ (reference sequence). The CDR3 consists of 16 residues. Trimming cost V 4 bases and J 2 bases, with 18 bases left between them. As DNA, the CDR3 is TGTGCCAGCAGCTCTTATGTTGGGACACCTACCTACGAGCAGTACTTC. Protein sequence: CASSSYVGTPTYEQYF.

The chain uses TRBV28 and TRBJ2-7; D uncertain. V lost 6 bases, J lost 1 base, and 7 bases lay in between. In germline, CDR1 is MDHEN, CDR2 SYDVKM. This CDR3 contains 12 residues. Here the CDR3 reads CASRLLSYEQYF. The CDR3 DNA is TGTGCCAGCAGACTCTTGTCCTACGAGCAGTACTTC.

This chain joins TRBV20-1 and TRBJ2-3, with 10 bases lining up with TRBD1. V was clipped by 0 bases and J by 4 bases; unmatched bases: 4. Germline V CDR1 and CDR2: DFQATT, SNEGSKA (reference sequence). The CDR3 has 15 amino acids. CDR3 bases: TGCAGTGCTAGAGATCTTGGACAGGGGGCAGATACGCAGTATTTT. Protein sequence: CSARDLGQGADTQYF.

This chain links TRBV21-1 with TRBJ2-7; the D segment call TRBD1 is taken from the table without a DNA check. TRBV21-1 is termed a pseudogene. The CDR3 runs 15 residues. The chain's CDR3 is CASSQSGTSTYEQYF. The CDR3, as DNA: TGTGCCAGCAGCCAGTCCGGGACATCCACCTACGAGCAGTACTTC.

The chain recombines TRBV6-6 with TRBJ2-2; D is unclear. This CDR3 comprises 17 residues. Trimming shortened V by 0 bases and J by 3 bases, and 14 bases separated the two germline ends. The V gene's germline CDR1 is MNHNY and CDR2 SVGAGI (reference sequence). Written as DNA, the CDR3 is TGTGCCAGCAGTTACTCGCGGCTCAGGAACTACACCGGGGAGCTGTTTTTT. Translating gives CASSYSRLRNYTGELFF.

V is TRBV5-1 and J is TRBJ1-2; 8 bases agree with TRBD1. Germline-derived CDR1 and CDR2 are SGHRS and YFSETQ. V lost 2 bases to trimming and J lost 3 bases; unmatched junction nucleotides: 12. This CDR3 contains 17 residues. This CDR3 reads CASSLIGGQGGDYGYTF. CDR3 sequence (DNA): TGCGCCAGCAGCTTAATCGGCGGACAGGGCGGAGACTATGGCTACACCTTC.

This clonotype was found a few times. One end of the junction fails to match germline, which may point to a read error. The DNA for the CDR3 is TGCGCCAGCAGCCCCAAGCCTGAGGCTTACCGCTCCTACGATCAGTACTTC. This translates into CASSPKPEAYRSYDQYF. The rearrangement uses TRBV4-1 and TRBJ2-7; no clear D gene. The CDR3 runs 17 residues. The germline V gene has CDR1 MGHRA and CDR2 YSYEKL.

The CDR3 DNA reads TGTGCCACCAGCAGCGACAGGGGTGACCTAGCCAAAAACATTCAGTACTTC. Amino acid sequence: CATSSDRGDLAKNIQYF. The gene calls are TRBV15 and TRBJ2-4; TRBD1 matches at 8 bases. This CDR3 has 17 residues. CDR1 is LNHNV, CDR2 YYDKDF, per germline (reference sequence). V gave up 3 bases and J gave up 0 bases; unmatched junction bases: 7.